This T cell receptor beta chain stems from a study of tumor and adjacent non-tumor tissue in lung cancer. Details on this clonotype: The junction differs from germline at one of its ends, possibly a read error.

A modified ARM-PCR protocol with three rounds of nested PCR amplified TCRbeta. TCRdb reprocessed the multiplex PCR reads with MiXCR, giving one entry per CDR3 protein. The table records 100,000 or so distinct CDR3 sequences, 80% of them present only once. This sample's RNA came from whole unsorted tissue. This non-tumor lung sample came from over 3 cm beyond the tumor edge. The CDR3 consists of 13 residues. The chain couples TRBV12-3 or TRBV12-4 to TRBJ1-1; no clear D gene. The origin of this receptor is a man in his sixties with small cell lung cancer. Material for sequencing was distant non-tumor lung tissue. CDR3 sequence (DNA): TGTACCAGTAGTTTAGCTTCGAATACTGAAGCTTTCTTT. Protein product: CTSSLASNTEAFF.